This T cell receptor (beta chain) is from a study of CD8 T cells in Susac syndrome. This CDR3 comprises 15 residues. Trimming left V 0 bases short and J 4 bases short, with 10 bases between. The germline V gene encodes CDR1 LGHDT and CDR2 YNNKEL (reference sequence). An amount of RNA that ranged from roughly 0.5 to 1 ug was reverse transcribed with random hexamers. Using its own MiXCR run on the immunoSEQ multiplex PCR reads, TCRdb lists one record per CDR3 protein. The repertoire consists of 150,000 to 200,000 distinct CDR3 sequences, with around 96% occurring once and the leading ten covering 0.093%.

The chain has TRBV3-1 and TRBJ1-5; D is unclear. The sample comprised CD4+ T cells from PBMCs. This clonotype originated in a human donor with multiple sclerosis. The DNA of the CDR3 is TGTGCCAGCAGCCAAGATACGGTTCCTAATCAGCCCCAGCATTTT. The encoded protein is CASSQDTVPNQPQHF.